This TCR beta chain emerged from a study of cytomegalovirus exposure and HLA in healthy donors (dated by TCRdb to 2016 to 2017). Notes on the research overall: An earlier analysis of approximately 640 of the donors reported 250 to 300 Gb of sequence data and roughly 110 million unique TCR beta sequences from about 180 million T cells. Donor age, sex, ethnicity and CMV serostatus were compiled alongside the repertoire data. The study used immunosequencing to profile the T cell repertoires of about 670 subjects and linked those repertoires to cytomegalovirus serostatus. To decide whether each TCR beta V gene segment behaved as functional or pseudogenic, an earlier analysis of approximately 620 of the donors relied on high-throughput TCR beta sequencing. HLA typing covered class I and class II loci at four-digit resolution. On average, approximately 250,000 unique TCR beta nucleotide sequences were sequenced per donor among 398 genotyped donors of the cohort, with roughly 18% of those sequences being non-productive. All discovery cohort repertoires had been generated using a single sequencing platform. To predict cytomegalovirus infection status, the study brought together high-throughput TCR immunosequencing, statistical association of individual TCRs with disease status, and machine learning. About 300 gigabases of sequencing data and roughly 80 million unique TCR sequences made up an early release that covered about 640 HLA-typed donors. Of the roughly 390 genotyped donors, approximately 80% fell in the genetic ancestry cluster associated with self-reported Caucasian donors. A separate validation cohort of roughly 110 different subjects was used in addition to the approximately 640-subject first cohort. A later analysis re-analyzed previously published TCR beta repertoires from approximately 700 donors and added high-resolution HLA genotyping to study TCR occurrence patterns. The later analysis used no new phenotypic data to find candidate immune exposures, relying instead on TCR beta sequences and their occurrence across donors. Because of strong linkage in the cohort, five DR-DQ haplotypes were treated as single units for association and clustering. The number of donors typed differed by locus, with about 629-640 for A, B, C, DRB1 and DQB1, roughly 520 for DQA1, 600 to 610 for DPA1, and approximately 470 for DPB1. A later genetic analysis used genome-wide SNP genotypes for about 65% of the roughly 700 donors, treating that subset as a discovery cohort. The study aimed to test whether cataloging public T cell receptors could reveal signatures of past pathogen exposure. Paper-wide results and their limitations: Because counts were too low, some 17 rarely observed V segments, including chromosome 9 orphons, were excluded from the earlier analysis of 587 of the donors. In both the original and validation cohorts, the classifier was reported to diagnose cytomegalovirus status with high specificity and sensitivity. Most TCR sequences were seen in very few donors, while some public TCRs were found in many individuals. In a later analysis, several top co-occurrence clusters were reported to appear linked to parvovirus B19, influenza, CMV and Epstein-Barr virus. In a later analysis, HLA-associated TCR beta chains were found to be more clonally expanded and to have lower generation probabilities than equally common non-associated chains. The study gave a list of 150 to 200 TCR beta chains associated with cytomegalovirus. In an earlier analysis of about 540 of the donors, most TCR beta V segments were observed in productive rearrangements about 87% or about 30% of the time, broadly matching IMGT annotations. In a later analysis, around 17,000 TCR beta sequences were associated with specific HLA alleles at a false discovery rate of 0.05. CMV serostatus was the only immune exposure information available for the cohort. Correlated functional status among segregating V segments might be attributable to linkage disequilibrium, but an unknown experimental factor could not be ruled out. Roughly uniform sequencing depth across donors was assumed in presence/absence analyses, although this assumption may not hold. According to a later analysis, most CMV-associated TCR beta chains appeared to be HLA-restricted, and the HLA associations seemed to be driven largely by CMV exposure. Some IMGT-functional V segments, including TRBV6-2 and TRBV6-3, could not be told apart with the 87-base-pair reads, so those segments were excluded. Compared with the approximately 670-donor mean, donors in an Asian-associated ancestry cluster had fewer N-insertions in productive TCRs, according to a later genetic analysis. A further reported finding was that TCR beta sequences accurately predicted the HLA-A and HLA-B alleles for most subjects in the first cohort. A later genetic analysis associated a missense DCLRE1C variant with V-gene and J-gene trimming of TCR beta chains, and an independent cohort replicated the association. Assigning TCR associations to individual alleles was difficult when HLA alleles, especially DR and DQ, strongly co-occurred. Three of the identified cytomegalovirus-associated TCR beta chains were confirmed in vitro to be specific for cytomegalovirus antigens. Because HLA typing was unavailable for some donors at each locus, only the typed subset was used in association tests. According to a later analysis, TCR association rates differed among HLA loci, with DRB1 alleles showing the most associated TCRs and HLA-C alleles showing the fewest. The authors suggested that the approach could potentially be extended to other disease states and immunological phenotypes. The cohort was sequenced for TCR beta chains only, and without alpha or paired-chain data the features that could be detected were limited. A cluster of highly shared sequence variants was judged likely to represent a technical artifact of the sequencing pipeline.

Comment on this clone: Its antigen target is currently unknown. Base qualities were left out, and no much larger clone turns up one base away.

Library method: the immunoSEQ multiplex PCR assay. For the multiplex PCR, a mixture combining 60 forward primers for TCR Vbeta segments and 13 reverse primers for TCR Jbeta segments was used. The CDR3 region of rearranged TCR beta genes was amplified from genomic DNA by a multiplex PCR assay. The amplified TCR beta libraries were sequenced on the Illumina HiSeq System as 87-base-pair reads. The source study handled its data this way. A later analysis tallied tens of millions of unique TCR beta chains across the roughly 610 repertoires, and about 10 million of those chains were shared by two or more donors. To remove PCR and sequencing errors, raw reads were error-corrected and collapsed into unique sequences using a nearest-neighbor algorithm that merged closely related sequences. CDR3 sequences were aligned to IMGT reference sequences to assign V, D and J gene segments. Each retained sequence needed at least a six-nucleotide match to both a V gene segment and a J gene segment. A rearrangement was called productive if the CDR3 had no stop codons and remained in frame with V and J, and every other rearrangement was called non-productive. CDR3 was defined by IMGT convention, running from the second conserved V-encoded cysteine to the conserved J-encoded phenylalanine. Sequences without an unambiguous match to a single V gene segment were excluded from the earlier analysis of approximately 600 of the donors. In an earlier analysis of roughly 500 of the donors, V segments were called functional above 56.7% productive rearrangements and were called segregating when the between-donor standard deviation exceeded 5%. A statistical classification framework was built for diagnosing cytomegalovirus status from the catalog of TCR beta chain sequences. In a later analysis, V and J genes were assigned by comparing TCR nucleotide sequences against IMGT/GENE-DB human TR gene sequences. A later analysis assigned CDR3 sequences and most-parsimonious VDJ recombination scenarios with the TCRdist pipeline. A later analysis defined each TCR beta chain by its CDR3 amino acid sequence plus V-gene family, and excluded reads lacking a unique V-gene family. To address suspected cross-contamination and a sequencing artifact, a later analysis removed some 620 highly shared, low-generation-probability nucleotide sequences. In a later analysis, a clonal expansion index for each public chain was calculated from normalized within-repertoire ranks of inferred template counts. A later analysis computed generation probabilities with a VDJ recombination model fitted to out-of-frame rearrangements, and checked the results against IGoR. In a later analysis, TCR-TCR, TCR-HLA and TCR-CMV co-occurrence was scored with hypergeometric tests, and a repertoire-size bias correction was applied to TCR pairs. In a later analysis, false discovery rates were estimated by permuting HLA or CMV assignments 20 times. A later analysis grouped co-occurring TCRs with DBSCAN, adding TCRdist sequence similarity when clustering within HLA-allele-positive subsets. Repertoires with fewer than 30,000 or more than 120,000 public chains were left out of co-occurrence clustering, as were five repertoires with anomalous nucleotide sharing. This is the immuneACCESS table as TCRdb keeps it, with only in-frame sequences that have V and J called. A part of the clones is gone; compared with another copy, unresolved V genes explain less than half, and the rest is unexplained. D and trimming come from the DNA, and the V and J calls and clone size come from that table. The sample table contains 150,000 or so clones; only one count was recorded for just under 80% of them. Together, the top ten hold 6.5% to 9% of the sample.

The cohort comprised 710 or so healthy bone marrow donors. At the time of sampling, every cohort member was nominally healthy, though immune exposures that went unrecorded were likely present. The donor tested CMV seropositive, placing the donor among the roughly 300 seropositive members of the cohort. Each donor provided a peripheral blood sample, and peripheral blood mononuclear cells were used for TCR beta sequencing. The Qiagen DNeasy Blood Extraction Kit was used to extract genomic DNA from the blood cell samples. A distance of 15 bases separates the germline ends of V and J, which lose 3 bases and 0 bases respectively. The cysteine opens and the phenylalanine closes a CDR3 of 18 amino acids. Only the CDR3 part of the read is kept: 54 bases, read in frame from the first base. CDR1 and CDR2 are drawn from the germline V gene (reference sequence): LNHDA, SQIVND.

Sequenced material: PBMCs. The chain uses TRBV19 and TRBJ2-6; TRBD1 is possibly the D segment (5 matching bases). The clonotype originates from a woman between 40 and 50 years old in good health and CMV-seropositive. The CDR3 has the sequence CASSMERQQGSGANVLTF. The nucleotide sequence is TGTGCCAGTAGTATGGAACGTCAGCAGGGCTCTGGGGCCAACGTCCTGACTTTC.